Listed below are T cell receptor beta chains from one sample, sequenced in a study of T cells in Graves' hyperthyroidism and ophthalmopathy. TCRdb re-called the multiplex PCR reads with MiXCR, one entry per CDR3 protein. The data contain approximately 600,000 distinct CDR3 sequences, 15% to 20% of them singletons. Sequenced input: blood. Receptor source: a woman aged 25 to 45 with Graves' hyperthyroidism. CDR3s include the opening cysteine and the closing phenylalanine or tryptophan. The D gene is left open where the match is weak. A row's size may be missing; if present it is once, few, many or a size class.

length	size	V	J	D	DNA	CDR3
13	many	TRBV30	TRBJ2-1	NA	TGTGCCTGGAGTGATCTAGTAGGTAGTGAGCAGTTCTTC	CAWSDLVGSEQFF
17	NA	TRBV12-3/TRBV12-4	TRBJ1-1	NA	TGTGCCAGCAGACTTCCCTGGGGACGGCCCGATAGCACTGAAGCTTTCTTT	CASRLPWGRPDSTEAFF
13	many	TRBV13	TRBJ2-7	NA	TGTGCCAGCAGCCTACCCCCTCGAGGCGAGCAGTACTTC	CASSLPPRGEQYF
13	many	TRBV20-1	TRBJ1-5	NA	TGCAGTGCTACCAATACCCGCAATCAGCCCCAGCATTTT	CSATNTRNQPQHF
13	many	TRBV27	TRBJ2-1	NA	TGTGCCAGCCAAATAGCGGTAAACAATGAGCAGTTCTTC	CASQIAVNNEQFF
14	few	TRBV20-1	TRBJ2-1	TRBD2	TGCAGTGCCGGGACTAGCGGGGCTTACAATGAGCAGTTCTTC	CSAGTSGAYNEQFF
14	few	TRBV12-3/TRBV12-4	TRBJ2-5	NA	TGTGCCAGCTCCGGACCCCCTACAGGAGAGACCCAGTACTTC	CASSGPPTGETQYF
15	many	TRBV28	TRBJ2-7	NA	TGTGCCAGCAGTAGCCAGAGGGGTCGGGCCTACGAGCAGTACTTC	CASSSQRGRAYEQYF
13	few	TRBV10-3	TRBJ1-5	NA	TGTGCCATCAGTGAACGGGGAAATCAGCCCCAGCATTTT	CAISERGNQPQHF
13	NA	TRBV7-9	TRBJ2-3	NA	TGTGCCAGCAGTGGGGGTGTGTCGGATACGCAGTATTTT	CASSGGVSDTQYF
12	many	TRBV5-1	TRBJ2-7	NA	TGCGCCAGCAGCTGGCAGGGGAACGAGCAGTACTTC	CASSWQGNEQYF
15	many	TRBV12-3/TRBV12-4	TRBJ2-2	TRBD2	TGTGCCAGCCTCGGGATCAGAGATACCACACGGGGGGTGTTTTTT	CASLGIRDTTRGVFF
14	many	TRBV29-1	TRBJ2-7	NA	TGCAGCGTTGAGGGCCTGGACAGCTCCTACGAGCAGTACTTC	CSVEGLDSSYEQYF
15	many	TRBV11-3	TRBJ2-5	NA	TGTGCCAGCAGCCCCCATGGCCAGCGACAAGAGACCCAGTACTTC	CASSPHGQRQETQYF
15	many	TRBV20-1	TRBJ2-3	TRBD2	TGCAGTGCTAGAGAGAGACTAGCGGGAGAAGATACGCAGTATTTT	CSARERLAGEDTQYF
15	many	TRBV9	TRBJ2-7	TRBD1	TGTGCCAGCAGCGTAGGCCCGGGACAGGGCTACGAGCAGTACTTC	CASSVGPGQGYEQYF
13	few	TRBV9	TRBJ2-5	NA	TGTGCCAGCAGCGTAAGGGCGAGGGAGACCCAGTACTTC	CASSVRARETQYF
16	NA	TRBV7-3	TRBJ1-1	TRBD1	TGTGCCAGCAGAAAGGGGACAGGTGAACTGAACACTGAAGCTTTCTTT	CASRKGTGELNTEAFF
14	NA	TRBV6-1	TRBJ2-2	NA	TGTGCCAGCGGAGAGGGAGTTTGGACCGGGGAGCTGTTTTTT	CASGEGVWTGELFF
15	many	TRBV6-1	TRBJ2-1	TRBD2	TGTGCCAGCAGTGCTGCGGGAGGCCCCTACAATGAGCAGTTCTTC	CASSAAGGPYNEQFF
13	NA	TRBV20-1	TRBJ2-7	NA	TGCAGTGCTAGAACAGGGAGCAGGTACGAGCAGTACTTC	CSARTGSRYEQYF
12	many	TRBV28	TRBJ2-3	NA	TGTGCCAGTCGGCGGAGCACAGATACGCAGTATTTT	CASRRSTDTQYF
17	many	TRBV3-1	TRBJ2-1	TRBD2	TGTGCCAGCAGCCAAGTTCTCCGGGAGGGGGACTACAATGAGCAGTTCTTC	CASSQVLREGDYNEQFF
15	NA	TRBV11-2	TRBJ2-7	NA	TGTGCCAGCAGCTTCTCTCTCAGCAGGCCCCACGAGCAGTACTTC	CASSFSLSRPHEQYF
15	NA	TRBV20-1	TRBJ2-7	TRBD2	TGCAGTGCTAGATCAATGACTAGCGGGGCCTACGAGCAGTACTTC	CSARSMTSGAYEQYF
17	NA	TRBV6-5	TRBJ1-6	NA	TGTGCCAGCAGTTACTCCCGGACCCTAAGGAATAATTCACCCCTCCACTTT	CASSYSRTLRNNSPLHF
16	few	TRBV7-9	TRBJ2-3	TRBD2	TGTGCCAGCAGCTTCGGACTAGCGGGAGGCCCAGATACGCAGTATTTT	CASSFGLAGGPDTQYF
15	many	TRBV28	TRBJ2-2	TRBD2	TGTGCCAGCAGTTTCCTTAGCGGGAGTCCCGGGGAGCTGTTTTTT	CASSFLSGSPGELFF
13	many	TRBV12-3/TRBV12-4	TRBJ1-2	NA	TGTGCCAGCAGTCCATATCGGGGGCTTGGCTACACCTTC	CASSPYRGLGYTF
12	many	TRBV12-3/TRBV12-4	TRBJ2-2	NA	TGTGCCAGCAGGAGGGTGAACGGGGAGCTGTTTTTT	CASRRVNGELFF
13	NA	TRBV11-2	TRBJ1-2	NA	TGTGCCAGCAGCTTGGAGGGAACGTATGGCTACACCTTC	CASSLEGTYGYTF
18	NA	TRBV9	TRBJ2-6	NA	TGTGCCAGCAGCGCCACCGGGACACAGAGCTCTGGGGCCAACGTCCTGACTTTC	CASSATGTQSSGANVLTF
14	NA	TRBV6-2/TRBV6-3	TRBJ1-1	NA	TGTGCCAGCAGTTTATTCACAGGAAACACTGAAGCTTTCTTT	CASSLFTGNTEAFF
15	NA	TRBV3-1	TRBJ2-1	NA	TGTGCCAGCAGCCCGAAACTGGACAGATTCAATGAGCAGTTCTTC	CASSPKLDRFNEQFF
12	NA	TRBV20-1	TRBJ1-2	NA	TGCAGTGCCAGCCGGGACACGGATGGCTACACCTTC	CSASRDTDGYTF
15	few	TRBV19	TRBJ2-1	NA	TGTGCCAGTAGTATCATCGGGAGTAACTACAATGAGCAGTTCTTC	CASSIIGSNYNEQFF
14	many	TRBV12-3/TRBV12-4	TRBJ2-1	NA	TGTGCCAGCAGCGGACTAAGCTCCTACAATGAGCAGTTCTTC	CASSGLSSYNEQFF
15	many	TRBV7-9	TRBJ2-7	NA	TGTGCCAGCAGCCCCCTCACTAGCAGTTCCTACGAGCAGTACTTC	CASSPLTSSSYEQYF
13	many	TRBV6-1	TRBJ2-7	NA	TGTGCCAGCACTGACAGGCCTGCCTGGGAGCAGTACTTC	CASTDRPAWEQYF
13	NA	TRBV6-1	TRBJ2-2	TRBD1	TGTGCCGGGGACAGGGGAAACACCGGGGAGCTGTTTTTT	CAGDRGNTGELFF
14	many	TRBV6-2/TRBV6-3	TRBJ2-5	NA	TGTGCCAGCAGTTACCAACAGGGCGGAGAGACCCAGTACTTC	CASSYQQGGETQYF
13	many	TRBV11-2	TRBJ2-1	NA	TGTGCCAGCAGCTTAGACAACTACAATGAGCAGTTCTTC	CASSLDNYNEQFF
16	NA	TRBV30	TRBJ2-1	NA	TGTGCCTGGAGTGTTGCGATAGGGAGCTCCTACAATGAGCAGTTCTTC	CAWSVAIGSSYNEQFF